What follows are 27 T cell receptor beta chains derived from one specimen sequenced in a study of cytotoxic CD8 clonotypes in ibrutinib-treated CLL. Assay used: immunoSEQ multiplex PCR; TCRdb lists only in-frame clones, some missing. The sample records about 300,000 clones, approximately 79% being singletons. Source: PBMCs, taken at disease progression, from a patient treated with ibrutinib. The receptors stem from a human donor with chronic lymphocytic leukemia.

This clone was observed many times. The rearrangement links TRBV29-1 to TRBJ2-7; 8 bases agree with TRBD1. Germline V lookup: CDR1 SQVTM, CDR2 ANQGSEA. J lost 5 bases, V lost 7 bases, and 16 bases had no gene match. The CDR3 consists of 15 residues. CDR3 DNA sequence: TGCAGCGGTCGAACAGGGGGGACAGCGACTAACGAGCAGTACTTC. It is translated as CSGRTGGTATNEQYF.

The V call is TRBV5-4, the J call TRBJ2-5; D may correspond to TRBD1 or TRBD2 (5 bases each). V lost 5 bases to trimming and J lost 5 bases, with 19 bases between them. The CDR3 has 15 residues. The germline gives CDR1 SGHNT, CDR2 YYREEE (reference sequence). The chain's CDR3 is CASSSPGRRRETQYF. CDR3 sequence (DNA): TGTGCCAGCAGTTCTCCGGGACGGAGGCGGGAGACCCAGTACTTC.

The chain uses TRBV4-2 and TRBJ2-7; no reliable D call. This CDR3 is 12 amino acids long. CDR1 LGHNA and CDR2 YNFKEQ come from the germline V gene. The V gene lost 1 base and the J gene lost 7 bases, with 8 bases spanning the gap. The CDR3 nucleotides read TGTGCCAGCAGCCAAGGCCCCGGGGAGCAGTACTTC. Amino acids: CASSQGPGEQYF.

This clone has only one observation. The chain carries TRBV7-6 and TRBJ2-1; no firm D call. Looked up from germline, CDR1 is SGHVS and CDR2 is FNYEAQ. The CDR3 extends over 12 amino acids. The germline V and J ends were trimmed by 0 bases and 5 bases, with 2 bases remaining between them. CDR3 loop: CASSLADNEQFF. For the CDR3, the DNA is TGTGCCAGCAGCTTAGCTGACAATGAGCAGTTCTTC.

The V call is TRBV27, the J call TRBJ1-2, with 7 bases that match TRBD1. Germline values: CDR1 MNHEY, CDR2 SMNVEV (reference sequence). The CDR3 extends over 13 amino acids. V lost 3 bases, J lost 8 bases, and 6 bases stayed unmatched. The CDR3 here is CASSLETGYGYTF. In nucleotides, the CDR3 is TGTGCCAGCAGTTTGGAGACAGGGTACGGCTACACCTTC.

The gene calls are TRBV30 and TRBJ1-3; tentative D call: TRBD1 (6 bases). Germline V gives CDR1 GTSNPN, CDR2 SVGIG (reference sequence). V lost 0 bases, J lost 3 bases, and 27 bases lay in between. The CDR3 length is 20 residues. CDR3 sequence: CAWSVFRLSDPTGIGNTIYF. The CDR3 nucleotides are TGTGCCTGGAGTGTATTTCGGCTGTCGGACCCTACAGGGATTGGAAACACCATATATTTT.

This clone was seen a single time. The CDR3 loop is CASSLIGEFSYEQYF. The CDR3 region has the DNA TGTGCCAGCAGTTTAATTGGAGAATTCTCCTACGAGCAGTACTTC. The rearrangement joins TRBV27 to TRBJ2-7; no definite D call. CDR1 and CDR2 (germline): MNHEY, SMNVEV (reference sequence). Trimming took 2 bases from V and 0 from J, leaving 11 bases between them. This CDR3 is built from 15 residues.

This clone has just a few counts. The chain has TRBV14 and TRBJ2-6; no definite D call. The germline V and J ends were trimmed by 1 base and 0 bases, with 7 bases remaining between them. Germline V gives CDR1 SGHDN, CDR2 FVKESK. The CDR3 loop spans 16 amino acids. The CDR3 nucleotides are TGTGCCAGCAGCCAAGTAGGTAGCTCTGGGGCCAACGTCCTGACTTTC. Protein sequence: CASSQVGSSGANVLTF.

The chain recombines TRBV7-8 with TRBJ2-3; 7 positions match TRBD2. The CDR3 is made up of 14 amino acids. Germline values: CDR1 SGHVS, CDR2 FQNEAQ. Losses at the gene ends were 5 bases for V and 2 bases for J; bases not matched to a gene: 4. The CDR3 coding sequence is TGTGCCAGCAGCCGAACTAGCGACACAGATACGCAGTATTTT. This sequence encodes CASSRTSDTDTQYF.

V and J are TRBV9 and TRBJ2-5, with D possibly called TRBD1 or TRBD2 (5 bases each). Germline loops: CDR1 SGDLS, CDR2 YYNGEE. CDR3 length: 13 amino acids. Trimming stripped 5 bases from V and 5 bases from J, with 13 bases between. CDR3: CASRGTVGETQYF. CDR3 DNA sequence: TGTGCCAGCAGGGGGACGGTTGGGGAGACCCAGTACTTC. Drawing the rest from reference TRBV9 and TRBJ2-5, the complete variable domain is DSGVTQTPKHLITATGQRVTLRCSPRSGDLSVYWYQQSLDQGLQFLIQYYNGEERAKGNILERFSAQQFPDLHSELNLSSLELGDSALYFCASRGTVGETQYFGPGTRLLVL.

The chain links TRBV14 to TRBJ1-2; TRBD1 matches 8 bases. Trimming took 6 bases from V and 4 from J; bases not matched to a gene: 7. The germline CDR1 and CDR2 sequences are SGHDN and FVKESK. This CDR3 comprises 14 residues. The CDR3 region has the DNA TGTGCCAGCAGGGACAGGGATGGTCTCTATGGCTACACCTTC. Its translation: CASRDRDGLYGYTF.

This chain connects TRBV5-3 to TRBJ1-2; D is unclear. TRBV5-3 counts as an open reading frame of uncertain function. V was pared by 4 bases and J by 1 base, with 8 bases between. The CDR3 runs 13 residues. CDR3 sequence reads: CARSLRRNYGYTF. The CDR3 DNA sequence: TGTGCCAGAAGCCTCAGGCGTAACTATGGCTACACCTTC.

The CDR3 is CASSSGGGPNYGYTF. CDR3 DNA: TGCGCCAGCAGCTCTGGGGGTGGACCTAACTATGGCTACACCTTC. This chain links TRBV5-1 with TRBJ1-2; TRBD1 might be the D (5 bases). Trimming left V 3 bases short and J 0 bases short, with 12 bases between. This CDR3 spans 15 amino acids. The germline V gene has CDR1 SGHRS and CDR2 YFSETQ. The full variable domain, rest sourced from reference TRBV5-1 and TRBJ1-2, is KAGVTQTPRYLIKTRGQQVTLSCSPISGHRSVSWYQQTPGQGLQFLFEYFSETQRNKGNFPGRFSGRQFSNSRSEMNVSTLELGDSALYLCASSSGGGPNYGYTFGSGTRLTVV.

The chain links TRBV5-8 to TRBJ2-7; D perhaps matches TRBD1 (6 bases). V lost 3 bases and J lost 2, with 15 bases in between. The CDR3 spans 15 residues. Germline CDR1 is SGHTS and CDR2 is YDEGEE. In DNA form, the CDR3 reads TGTGCCAGCAGCTACCACAGGGTGGAAACCTACGAGCAGTACTTC. Protein: CASSYHRVETYEQYF.

The rearrangement joins TRBV7-7 to TRBJ2-3; 8 bases are shared with TRBD2. The ends lost 4 bases at V and 5 bases at J; junction bases unmatched: 5. Germline CDR1 SSHAT, CDR2 FNYEAQ (reference sequence). The CDR3 sequence is 14 residues long. CDR3 residues: CASSSLAGIDTQYF. CDR3 DNA: TGTGCCAGCAGCTCTTTAGCGGGAATAGATACGCAGTATTTT. Together with reference TRBV7-7 and TRBJ2-3, the CDR3 gives the full variable domain: GAGVSQSPRYKVTKRGQDVTLRCDPISSHATLYWYQQALGQGPEFLTYFNYEAQPDKSGLPSDRFSAERPEGSISTLTIQRTEQRDSAMYRCASSSLAGIDTQYFGPGTRLTVL.

The CDR3 sequence: CASGLQGEGYGYTF. The DNA of the CDR3 is TGTGCTAGTGGTTTGCAGGGGGAAGGCTATGGCTACACCTTC. The chain has TRBV12-5 and TRBJ1-2; the match to TRBD1 covers 7 bases. Germline CDR1 LGHNT, CDR2 FRNRAP. Unmatched junction bases numbered 4, after V lost 2 bases and J lost 4 bases. The CDR3 contains 14 residues.

V and J are TRBV27 and TRBJ2-2; TRBD1 matches 10 bases. This CDR3 contains 15 residues. J gave up 4 bases and V 4 bases, and 3 bases lay outside the gene matches. Germline CDR1 reads MNHEY; CDR2 reads SMNVEV (reference sequence). Here the CDR3 reads CASSSRTGGTGELFF. The CDR3 nucleotides read TGTGCCAGCAGTTCGCGGACAGGGGGCACCGGGGAGCTGTTTTTT.

The chain recombines TRBV11-2 with TRBJ2-1; 9 bases are a match to TRBD2. Trimming took 1 base from V and 8 from J; bases not matched to a gene: 12. The CDR3 covers 17 residues. Germline CDR1 is SGHAT and CDR2 is FQNNGV. CDR3 in amino acids: CASSLGSAGGPGHEQFF. The CDR3 DNA is TGTGCCAGCAGCTTAGGATCGGCGGGAGGGCCCGGCCATGAGCAGTTCTTC.

The rearrangement uses TRBV5-4 and TRBJ2-1, with no clear D. Germline CDR1 is SGHNT and CDR2 is YYREEE (reference sequence). This CDR3 region has 13 residues. Trimming took 2 bases from V and 6 from J, leaving 9 bases between them. The CDR3, as DNA: TGTGCCAGCAGCTTCTCTGGATCCAATGAGCAGTTCTTC. It codes for CASSFSGSNEQFF. The full variable domain, in which reference TRBV5-4 and TRBJ2-1 provide the parts outside the CDR3, is ETGVTQSPTHLIKTRGQQVTLRCSSQSGHNTVSWYQQALGQGPQFIFQYYREEENGRGNFPPRFSGLQFPNYSSELNVNALELDDSALYLCASSFSGSNEQFFGPGTRLTVL.

J is TRBJ1-1 and V is TRBV4-3; D not certain. CDR3 length: 14 amino acids. Per the germline V gene, CDR1 is LGHNA and CDR2 is YSLEER. V was shortened by 1 base and J by 3 bases, with 9 bases between the two germline ends. This chain's CDR3 is CASSQGGDHTEAFF. The CDR3 DNA reads TGCGCCAGCAGCCAAGGCGGCGACCACACTGAAGCTTTCTTT.

V and J are TRBV7-9 and TRBJ1-1; possibly TRBD1 for D (5 bases). CDR3 size: 14 residues. Germline V gene data show CDR1 as SEHNR and CDR2 as FQNEAQ (reference sequence). V gave up 3 bases and J gave up 6 bases, with 14 bases separating them. The CDR3 DNA reads as TGTGCCAGCAGCTTCCGACGGGGCCTGCCTGAAGCTTTCTTT. This codes for CASSFRRGLPEAFF.

V gene TRBV7-6 combines with J gene TRBJ2-2; tentatively, D is TRBD1 (5 bases). From germline, CDR1 is SGHVS and CDR2 FNYEAQ. Trimming shortened V by 1 base and J by 3 bases, and 6 bases separated the two germline ends. The CDR3 has 14 amino acids. The CDR3 region has the DNA TGTGCCAGCAGCTTAGAGGGGTACACCGGGGAGCTGTTTTTT. Protein sequence: CASSLEGYTGELFF. The full variable domain, rest sourced from reference TRBV7-6 and TRBJ2-2, is GAGVSQSPRYKVTKRGQDVALRCDPISGHVSLYWYRQALGQGPEFLTYFNYEAQQDKSGLPNDRFSAERPEGSISTLTIQRTEQRDSAMYRCASSLEGYTGELFFGEGSRLTVL.

The V gene is TRBV4-1, the J gene TRBJ2-5; D is undetermined. Deletions cut 1 base from V and 4 bases from J, with 16 bases between. CDR1 and CDR2 from the germline V gene are MGHRA and YSYEKL. The CDR3 extends over 16 amino acids. CDR3 loop: CASSQVDRWSPETQYF. The CDR3 nucleotides are TGCGCCAGCAGCCAAGTCGATAGATGGTCGCCAGAGACCCAGTACTTC.

Only a few counts were recorded for this clone. The chain uses TRBV6-6 and TRBJ1-2, with D possibly matching TRBD1 (6 bases). Germline CDR1 MNHNY, CDR2 SVGAGI (reference sequence). V shed 5 bases and J shed 7 bases, with 20 bases lying between them. The CDR3 length is 15 residues. CDR3 DNA: TGTGCCAGCAGTACCTTGACAGGATTAAGGCGTGGCTACACCTTC. As protein: CASSTLTGLRRGYTF.

This chain uses TRBV18 with TRBJ1-1; 11 nucleotides align to TRBD1. Germline values: CDR1 KGHSH, CDR2 LQKENI. Losses at the gene ends were 5 bases for V and 5 bases for J; bases not matched to a gene: 4. The CDR3 has 14 amino acids. CDR3 amino acids: CASSSGQGGTEAFF. CDR3 DNA: TGTGCCAGCTCATCGGGACAGGGGGGGACTGAAGCTTTCTTT. Drawing the rest from reference TRBV18 and TRBJ1-1, the complete variable domain is NAGVMQNPRHLVRRRGQEARLRCSPMKGHSHVYWYRQLPEEGLKFMVYLQKENIIDESGMPKERFSAEFPKEGPSILRIQQVVRGDSAAYFCASSSGQGGTEAFFGQGTRLTVV.

The rearrangement uses TRBV29-1 and TRBJ2-2, with a tentative D call TRBD1 (5 bases). This CDR3 comprises 14 residues. V lost 4 bases, J lost 0 bases, and 9 bases lay in between. Germline V CDR1 and CDR2: SQVTM, ANQGSEA. The CDR3: CSVGGRTNTGELFF. CDR3 DNA sequence: TGCAGCGTTGGGGGCCGGACGAACACCGGGGAGCTGTTTTTT.

The chain is built from TRBV5-1 and TRBJ2-5, with TRBD2 identical over 8 bases. Germline CDR1 SGHRS, CDR2 YFSETQ. This CDR3 is built from 13 residues. V lost 3 bases to trimming and J lost 5 bases; unmatched junction nucleotides: 3. The CDR3 coding sequence is TGCGCCAGCAGCTCGACTAGCGCCGAGACCCAGTACTTC. Translating it yields CASSSTSAETQYF.